Below, one T cell receptor beta chain is given with its context. The antigen it recognizes is unknown. There are no base qualities to consult, and no much larger clone falls within one base. The germline V gene (reference sequence) provides CDR1 LNHNV and CDR2 YYDKDF. The CDR3 sequence holds 12 residues, the cysteine and phenylalanine included. Only the CDR3 part of the read is kept: 36 bases, read in frame from the first base. This entry belongs to a study of blood T cell repertoires in COVID-19 (dated by TCRdb to 2018 to 2020). For the wider study: Samples covering the acute and convalescent phases of COVID-19 were provided by collaborators in the United States, Italy and Spain. The dataset comprised deeply sampled blood TCRbeta repertoires from subjects exposed to, actively infected with, or recovered from COVID-19. A de-identified subject ID, COVID-19 status, age in years and sex were almost always included in the sample metadata. Where available, HLA class I and class II types were obtained from metadata supplied by the sample provider rather than from assay-based typing. The samples were drawn from two sources: the first 160 participants of the ongoing ImmuneRACE study, and over 1,000 subjects contributed by 6 global collaborators. The prospective study material was composed of cDNA or gDNA derived from T cells, B-cell-depleted T cells, or PBMCs. The repertoires were released in a freely available public database intended as a resource for research on the immune response to SARS-CoV-2.

In the prospective study, participants were roughly 18 to 95 years old, resided in about two dozen geographic areas of the United States, and were enrolled through a virtual design. In the prospective study, participants were assigned to cohorts based on the clinical history participants reported in a screening survey and a study questionnaire. A participant counted as exposed if, within 2 weeks of entering the study, that participant had been in contact with someone who had a PCR-confirmed or clinician-diagnosed COVID-19 case. Mobile phlebotomists in the prospective study collected whole blood, serum and a nasopharyngeal or oropharyngeal swab from every participant. Additional blood draws and questionnaires over a roughly two-month period could optionally be provided by prospective study participants. Before DNA extraction, blood samples from the prospective study were shipped at room temperature or frozen.

Study-wide findings and limitations: The quantity of clinical and demographic metadata differed by source and by participant and was supplied without curation.

TCRbeta CDR3 regions were amplified from genomic DNA using the immunoSEQ Assay, a bias-controlled multiplex PCR. The authors processed their data as follows. Within the assay, amplification of reference gene primers was used to estimate how many nucleated cells each sample contained. To quantify the absolute abundance of each unique TCRbeta CDR3 rearrangement, sequence reads were collapsed and filtered. For each sample, productive Simpson clonality was calculated by taking the square root of Simpson's diversity index across productive rearrangements. TCRdb took over this immuneACCESS table, retaining in-frame rearrangements with V and J assigned. Such tables are incomplete; in checked studies, under half of the missing clones stem from an unresolved V gene, and the remainder is unexplained. V and J calls and clone size are given by that table; D and trimming were obtained from the DNA. The sample table shows fewer than 250,000 clones, and roughly 85% are seen once. Clones ranked in the top ten supply around 3.3% of the sample.

The receptor's source is a woman aged 40 to 55 who had been exposed to COVID-19. Sequencing was performed on PBMCs or T cells enriched from blood (not recorded which). The sequence links TRBV15 to TRBJ2-2; TRBD1 is perhaps the D gene, given 6 matching bases. The bases are TGTGCGAGGGGGTCAAACACCGGGGAGCTGTTTTTT. This is translated as CARGSNTGELFF.